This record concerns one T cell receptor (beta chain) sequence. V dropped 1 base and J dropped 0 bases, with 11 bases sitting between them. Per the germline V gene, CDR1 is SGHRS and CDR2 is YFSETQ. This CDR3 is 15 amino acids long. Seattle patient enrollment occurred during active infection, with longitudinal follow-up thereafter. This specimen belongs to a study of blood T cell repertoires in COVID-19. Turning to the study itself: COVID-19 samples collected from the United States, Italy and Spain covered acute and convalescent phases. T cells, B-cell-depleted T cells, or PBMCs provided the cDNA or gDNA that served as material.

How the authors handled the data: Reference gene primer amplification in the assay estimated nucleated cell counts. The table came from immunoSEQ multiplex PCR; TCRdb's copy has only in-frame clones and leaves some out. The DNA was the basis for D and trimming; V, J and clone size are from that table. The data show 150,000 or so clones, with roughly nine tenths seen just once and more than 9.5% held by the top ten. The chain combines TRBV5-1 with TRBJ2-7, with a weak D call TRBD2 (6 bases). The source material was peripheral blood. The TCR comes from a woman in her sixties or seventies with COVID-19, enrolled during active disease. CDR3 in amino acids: CASSLYPGGSYEQYF. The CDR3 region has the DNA TGCGCCAGCAGCTTGTACCCCGGGGGCTCCTACGAGCAGTACTTC.